This paragraph covers one T cell receptor beta chain sequence. The assay was immunoSEQ multiplex PCR, and TCRdb's table has in-frame clones only and misses some. The sample lists roughly 200,000 clones, over 80% seen once, with around 30% in the top ten. This CDR3 contains 15 residues. In germline, CDR1 is MDHEN, CDR2 SYDVKM. Deletions cut 3 bases from V and 2 bases from J, with 11 bases between. The record originates from a study of blood T cell repertoires in COVID-19. Study-level information: Some COVID-19 samples were acute and others convalescent; all came from the United States, Italy and Spain.

This TCR derives from a middle-aged man with acute or convalescent COVID-19. The source material was peripheral blood. The J gene is TRBJ2-1, the V gene TRBV28; the D gene is possibly TRBD1 (6 bases). This CDR3 reads CASSFQGRAYNEQFF. The DNA for the CDR3 is TGTGCCAGCAGTTTCCAGGGGCGCGCCTACAATGAGCAGTTCTTC.